This TCR beta chain was sequenced for a study of T cells in Graves' hyperthyroidism and ophthalmopathy. This clonotype has at least ten counts. Its antigen is undetermined. Study-wide findings and caveats: Most expanded thyroid clonotypes above 0.001 also appeared in blood.

The CDR3 is made up of 15 amino acids. CDR1 and CDR2 from the germline V gene are LGHDT and YNNKEL (reference sequence). The ends were cut back, 4 bases at V and 0 bases at J, with 12 bases in the middle. Fresh 10 ml peripheral blood yielded PBMCs. The source material, RNA transcripts, was used to amplify TCR beta CDR3 regions. With the HTBI primer set, the TCR CDR3 went through a first round of RT-PCR. One entry per CDR3 protein results from TCRdb running MiXCR on the multiplex PCR reads. The sample carries under 500,000 distinct CDR3 sequences, about an eighth recorded once. Sequenced: blood. The chain has TRBV3-1 and TRBJ1-2; D is possibly TRBD1 (5 bases). This TCR came from a man in his forties or fifties with Graves' ophthalmopathy. Here the CDR3 DNA reads TGTGCCAGCAGCCGAACGGGACGGCCTAACTATGGCTACACCTTC. It encodes CASSRTGRPNYGYTF.